This T cell receptor (beta chain) was recorded in a study of blood T cell repertoires in COVID-19. The overall study: PBMCs, B-cell-depleted T cells, or T cells were the source of the cDNA or gDNA that made up the material.

This CDR3 spans 14 amino acids. V dropped 2 bases and J dropped 1 base, with 8 bases sitting between them. The germline V gene encodes CDR1 LGHNA and CDR2 YSLEER. Assay used: immunoSEQ multiplex PCR; TCRdb lists only in-frame clones, some missing. Among around 150,000 clones, 90% to 95% were seen once, and the ten largest hold around 2%. Enrolled during active infection, Seattle patients were then followed longitudinally. The chain is built from TRBV4-3 and TRBJ1-1, with no clear D. The clonotype comes from a woman aged 60-75 years with COVID-19, enrolled during active disease. Sequenced: peripheral blood. The CDR3 reads CASSQIGGNTEAFF. Written as DNA, the CDR3 is TGCGCCAGCAGCCAAATAGGAGGGAACACTGAAGCTTTCTTT.